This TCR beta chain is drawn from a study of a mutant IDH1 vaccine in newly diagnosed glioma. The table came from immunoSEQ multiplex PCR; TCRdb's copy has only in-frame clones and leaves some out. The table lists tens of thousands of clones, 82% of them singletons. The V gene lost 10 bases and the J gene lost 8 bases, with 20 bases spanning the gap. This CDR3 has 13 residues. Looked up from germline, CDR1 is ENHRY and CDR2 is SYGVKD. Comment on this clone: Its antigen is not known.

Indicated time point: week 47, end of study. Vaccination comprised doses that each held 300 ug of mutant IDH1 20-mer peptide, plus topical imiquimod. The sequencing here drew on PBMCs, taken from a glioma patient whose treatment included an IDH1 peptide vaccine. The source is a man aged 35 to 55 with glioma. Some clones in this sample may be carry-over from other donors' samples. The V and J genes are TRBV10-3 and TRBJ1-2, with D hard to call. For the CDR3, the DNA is TGTGCCACTAGGGCCTCCCTGGGCGGGGGCTACACCTTC. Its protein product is CATRASLGGGYTF.